This T cell receptor beta chain was captured by sequencing in a study of shared clonotypes between healthy human individuals. Memory CD4+ cells were the fraction left after CD45RA+ naive selection. Notes on this clone: Its target is unknown.

Regarding the study as a whole: Investigators collected only blood, and repertoires in tissues likely differ. Relative to memory subsets, naive subsets generally showed larger estimated richness.

The ends were cut back, 4 bases at V and 0 bases at J, with 16 bases in the middle. The CDR3 is 17 residues long. Germline CDR1 SGHDT, CDR2 YYEEEE. Sequencing was performed with immunoSEQ multiplex PCR; in TCRdb, only in-frame clones are kept and a portion is missing. The profile covers 2.3 million or so clones, with 90% to 95% appearing a single time and under 0.45% taken by the ten largest. The chain links TRBV5-6 to TRBJ1-4, with D possibly being TRBD1 (5 bases). Sequencing used naive CD4+ T cells from PBMCs. Subset given: CD45RA+ positively selected. The TCR comes from a man younger than 30 in good health. Some clones in this sample may be carry-over from other donors' samples. CDR3 residues: CASSRVRLGATNEKLFF. CDR3 sequence (DNA): TGTGCCAGCAGCCGAGTTCGCTTAGGGGCAACTAATGAAAAACTGTTTTTT.